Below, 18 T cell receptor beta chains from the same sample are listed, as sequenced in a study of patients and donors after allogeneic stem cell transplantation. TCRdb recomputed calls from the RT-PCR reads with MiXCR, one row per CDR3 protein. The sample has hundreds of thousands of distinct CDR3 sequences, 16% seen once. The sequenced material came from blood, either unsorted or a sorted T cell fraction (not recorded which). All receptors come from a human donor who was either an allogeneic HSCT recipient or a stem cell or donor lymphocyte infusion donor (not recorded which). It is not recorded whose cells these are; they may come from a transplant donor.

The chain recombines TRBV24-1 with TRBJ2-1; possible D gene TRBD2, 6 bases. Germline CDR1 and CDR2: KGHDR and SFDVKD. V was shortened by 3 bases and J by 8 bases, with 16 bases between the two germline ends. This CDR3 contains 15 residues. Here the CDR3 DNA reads TGTGCCACCAGTGATCAAAGGGACTTCCATGATGAGCAGTTCTTC. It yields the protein CATSDQRDFHDEQFF.

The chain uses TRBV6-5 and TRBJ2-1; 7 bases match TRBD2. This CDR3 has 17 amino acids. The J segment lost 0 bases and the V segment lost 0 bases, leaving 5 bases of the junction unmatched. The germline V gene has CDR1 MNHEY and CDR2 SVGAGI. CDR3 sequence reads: CASSYSSGRSSYNEQFF. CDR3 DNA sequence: TGTGCCAGCAGTTACTCGTCCGGGAGGAGCTCCTACAATGAGCAGTTCTTC.

This CDR3 reads CASSSRDDGWGYGYTF. The CDR3 DNA is TGTGCCAGCAGTAGCCGAGATGACGGATGGGGCTATGGCTACACCTTC. The chain is built from TRBV12-3 or TRBV12-4 and TRBJ1-2; D is ambiguous. Between the trimmed V and J ends, which lost 5 bases and 4 bases, there was a span of 20 bases. The CDR3 extends over 16 amino acids.

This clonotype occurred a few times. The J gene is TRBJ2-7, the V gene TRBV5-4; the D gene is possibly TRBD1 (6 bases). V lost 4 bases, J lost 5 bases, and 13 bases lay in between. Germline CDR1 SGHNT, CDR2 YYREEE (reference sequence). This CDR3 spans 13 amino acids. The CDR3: CASSIDRNNEQYF. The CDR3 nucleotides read TGTGCCAGCAGCATCGACAGGAACAACGAGCAGTACTTC.

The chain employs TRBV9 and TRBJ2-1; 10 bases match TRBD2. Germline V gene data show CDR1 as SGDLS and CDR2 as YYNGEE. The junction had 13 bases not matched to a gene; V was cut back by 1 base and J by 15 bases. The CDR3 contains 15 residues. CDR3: CASSVPASGRGLLFF. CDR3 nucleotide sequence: TGTGCCAGCAGCGTACCAGCTAGCGGGAGAGGGTTACTGTTCTTC.

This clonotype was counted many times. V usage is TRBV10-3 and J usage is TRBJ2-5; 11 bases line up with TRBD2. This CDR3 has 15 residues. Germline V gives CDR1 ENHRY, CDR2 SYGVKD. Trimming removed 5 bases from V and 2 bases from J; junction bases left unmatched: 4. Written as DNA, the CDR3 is TGTGCCATCAGTAAAGGGACTAGCGGACAAGAGACCCAGTACTTC. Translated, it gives CAISKGTSGQETQYF.

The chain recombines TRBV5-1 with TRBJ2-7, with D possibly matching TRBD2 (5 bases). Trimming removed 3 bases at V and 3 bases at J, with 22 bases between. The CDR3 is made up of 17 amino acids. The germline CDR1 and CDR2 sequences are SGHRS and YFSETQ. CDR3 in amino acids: CASSWELKAGSVYEQYF. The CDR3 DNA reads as TGCGCCAGCAGCTGGGAGTTAAAGGCGGGTTCAGTCTACGAGCAGTACTTC.

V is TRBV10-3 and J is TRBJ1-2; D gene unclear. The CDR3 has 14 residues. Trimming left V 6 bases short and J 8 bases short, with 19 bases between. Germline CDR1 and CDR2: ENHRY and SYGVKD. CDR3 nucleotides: TGTGCCATCAGGGGCACAGAAAGAGGAGGAGGCTACACCTTC. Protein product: CAIRGTERGGGYTF.

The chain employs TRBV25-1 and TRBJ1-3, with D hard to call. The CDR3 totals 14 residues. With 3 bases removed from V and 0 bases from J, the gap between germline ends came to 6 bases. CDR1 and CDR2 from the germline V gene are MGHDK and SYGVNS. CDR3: CASSDPTSGNTIYF. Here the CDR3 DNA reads TGTGCCAGCAGTGATCCTACCTCTGGAAACACCATATATTTT.

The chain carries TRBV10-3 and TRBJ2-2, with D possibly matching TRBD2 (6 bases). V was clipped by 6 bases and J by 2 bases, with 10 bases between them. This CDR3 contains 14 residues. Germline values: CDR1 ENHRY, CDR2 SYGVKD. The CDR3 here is CAIRGGINTGELFF. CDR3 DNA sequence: TGTGCCATCAGAGGAGGGATTAACACCGGGGAGCTGTTTTTT.

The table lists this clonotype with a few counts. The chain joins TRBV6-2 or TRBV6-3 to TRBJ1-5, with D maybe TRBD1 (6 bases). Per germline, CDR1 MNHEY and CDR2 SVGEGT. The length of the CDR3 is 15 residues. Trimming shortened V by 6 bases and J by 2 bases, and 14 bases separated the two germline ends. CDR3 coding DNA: TGTGCCAGCAGGGCAGGGGAGTACGGCAATCAGCCCCAGCATTTT. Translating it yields CASRAGEYGNQPQHF.

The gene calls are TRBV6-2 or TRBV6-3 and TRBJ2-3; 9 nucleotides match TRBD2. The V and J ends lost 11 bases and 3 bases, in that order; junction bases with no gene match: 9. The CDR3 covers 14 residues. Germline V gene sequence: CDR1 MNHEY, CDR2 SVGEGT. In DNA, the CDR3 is TGTGCCGTAAAAGCGGGGGGAGGAACAGATACGCAGTATTTT. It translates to CAVKAGGGTDTQYF.

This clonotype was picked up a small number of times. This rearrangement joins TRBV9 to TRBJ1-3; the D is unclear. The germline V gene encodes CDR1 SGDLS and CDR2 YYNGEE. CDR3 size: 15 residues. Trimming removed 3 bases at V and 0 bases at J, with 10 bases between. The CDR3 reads CASSDGGSSGNTIYF. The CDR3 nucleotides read TGTGCCAGCAGCGACGGAGGGAGCTCTGGAAACACCATATATTTT.

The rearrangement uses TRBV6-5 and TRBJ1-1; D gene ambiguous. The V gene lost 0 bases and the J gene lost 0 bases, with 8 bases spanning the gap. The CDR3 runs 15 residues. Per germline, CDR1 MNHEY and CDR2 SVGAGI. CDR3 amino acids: CASSYSGRLNTEAFF. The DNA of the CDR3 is TGTGCCAGCAGTTACTCAGGCAGACTGAACACTGAAGCTTTCTTT.

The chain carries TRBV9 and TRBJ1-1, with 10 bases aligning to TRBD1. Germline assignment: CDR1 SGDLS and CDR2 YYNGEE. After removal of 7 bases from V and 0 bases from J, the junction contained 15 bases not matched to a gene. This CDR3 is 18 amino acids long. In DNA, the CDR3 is TGTGCCAGCCTCAGCGGGACAGGGGAATACCCGATGAACACTGAAGCTTTCTTT. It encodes CASLSGTGEYPMNTEAFF. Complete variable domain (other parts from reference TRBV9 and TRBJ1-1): DSGVTQTPKHLITATGQRVTLRCSPRSGDLSVYWYQQSLDQGLQFLIQYYNGEERAKGNILERFSAQQFPDLHSELNLSSLELGDSALYFCASLSGTGEYPMNTEAFFGQGTRLTVV.

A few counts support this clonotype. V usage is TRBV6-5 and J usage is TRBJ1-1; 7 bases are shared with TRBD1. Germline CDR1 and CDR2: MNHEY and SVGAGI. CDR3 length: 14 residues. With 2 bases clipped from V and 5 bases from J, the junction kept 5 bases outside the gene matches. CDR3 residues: CASSYKQGGTEAFF. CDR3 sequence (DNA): TGTGCCAGCAGTTACAAGCAGGGGGGTACTGAAGCTTTCTTT.

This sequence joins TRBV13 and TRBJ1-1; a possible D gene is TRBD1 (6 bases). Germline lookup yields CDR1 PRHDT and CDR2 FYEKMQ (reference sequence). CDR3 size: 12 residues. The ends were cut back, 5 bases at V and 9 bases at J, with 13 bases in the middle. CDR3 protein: CASSLRGVQAFF. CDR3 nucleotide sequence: TGTGCCAGCAGCCTAAGGGGGGTCCAAGCTTTCTTT.

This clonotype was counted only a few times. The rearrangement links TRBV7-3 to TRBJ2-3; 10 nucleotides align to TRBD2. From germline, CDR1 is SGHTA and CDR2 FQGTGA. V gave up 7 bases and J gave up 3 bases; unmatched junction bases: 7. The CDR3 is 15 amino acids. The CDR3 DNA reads TGTGCCAGCACCGCTAGCGGGAGAGTAACAGATACGCAGTATTTT. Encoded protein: CASTASGRVTDTQYF.